The clone carrying this T cell receptor (beta chain) has more than one count but fewer than ten. Its antigen remains unknown. Patients picked for sequencing had shown CD8+CD57+ cell expansion detected by flow cytometry. From germline, CDR1 is SSHAT and CDR2 FNYEAQ (reference sequence). This CDR3 is 15 amino acids long. The V gene end was trimmed by 5 bases and the J gene end by 2 bases; junction bases not matched to a gene: 1. The source of the sample is a study of CD8+CD57+ T cells in acquired aplastic anemia. For the study at large: CD4+ and CD8+ cells, once sorted, gave DNA averaging around 3.4 ug. General study results and limits: The CD8+ Simpson's diversity of patients and controls was not significantly different. Patients had twenty-nine CD8+ CDR3 sequences in common with controls (the shared set).

Profiles of TCR beta VDJ and CDR3 were generated from a genomic DNA template. MiXCR was run by TCRdb on the reads, yielding one entry per CDR3 protein. The repertoire consists of hundreds of thousands of distinct CDR3 sequences, with around half occurring once and the leading ten covering 7.8%. The rearrangement uses TRBV7-7 and TRBJ2-5; 14 nucleotides match TRBD2. The sample taken for sequencing was sorted CD4+, CD8+, or CD8+CD57+ T cells (not recorded which) from PBMCs. The TCR comes from a human donor with aplastic anemia. The CDR3 sequence: CASSRTSGGQETQYF. The CDR3 DNA reads as TGTGCCAGCAGCCGGACTAGCGGGGGGCAAGAGACCCAGTACTTC.